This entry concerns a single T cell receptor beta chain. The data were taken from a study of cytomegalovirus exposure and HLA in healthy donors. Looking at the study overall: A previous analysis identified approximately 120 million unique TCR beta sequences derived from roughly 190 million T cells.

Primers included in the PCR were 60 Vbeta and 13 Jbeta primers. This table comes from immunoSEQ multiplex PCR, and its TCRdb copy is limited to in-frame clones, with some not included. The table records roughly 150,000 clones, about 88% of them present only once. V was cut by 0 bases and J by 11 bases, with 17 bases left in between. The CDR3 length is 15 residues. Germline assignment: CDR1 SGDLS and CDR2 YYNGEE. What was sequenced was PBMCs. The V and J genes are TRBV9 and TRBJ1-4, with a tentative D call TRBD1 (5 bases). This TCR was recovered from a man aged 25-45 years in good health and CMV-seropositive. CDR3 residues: CASSVEDHRSPKLFF. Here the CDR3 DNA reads TGTGCCAGCAGCGTAGAGGATCACAGGTCCCCGAAACTGTTTTTT.